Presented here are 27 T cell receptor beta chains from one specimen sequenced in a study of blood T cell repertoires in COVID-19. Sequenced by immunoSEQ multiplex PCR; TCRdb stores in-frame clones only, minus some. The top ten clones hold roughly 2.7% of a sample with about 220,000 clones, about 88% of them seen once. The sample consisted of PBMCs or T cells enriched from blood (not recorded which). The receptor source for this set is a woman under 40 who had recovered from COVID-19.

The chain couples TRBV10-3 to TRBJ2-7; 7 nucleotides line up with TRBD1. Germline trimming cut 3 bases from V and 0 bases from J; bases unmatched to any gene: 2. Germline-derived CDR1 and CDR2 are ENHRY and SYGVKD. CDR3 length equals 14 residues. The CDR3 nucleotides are TGTGCCATCAGTGAAGACAGGGTCTCCTACGAGCAGTACTTC. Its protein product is CAISEDRVSYEQYF.

Here the CDR3 DNA reads TGTGCCAGCAGCCAAGATCTGGGGACTAACACAGATACGCAGTATTTT. It encodes CASSQDLGTNTDTQYF. The chain has TRBV4-2 and TRBJ2-3; 7 nucleotides match TRBD2. This CDR3 has 16 residues. CDR1 LGHNA and CDR2 YNFKEQ come from the germline V gene. J gave up 2 bases and V 0 bases, and 5 bases lay outside the gene matches.

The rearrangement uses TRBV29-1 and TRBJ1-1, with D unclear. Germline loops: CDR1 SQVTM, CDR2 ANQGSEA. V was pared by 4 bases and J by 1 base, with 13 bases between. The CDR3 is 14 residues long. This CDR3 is CSVGGRWTNTEAFF. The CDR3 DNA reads TGCAGCGTTGGAGGGCGTTGGACGAACACTGAAGCTTTCTTT.

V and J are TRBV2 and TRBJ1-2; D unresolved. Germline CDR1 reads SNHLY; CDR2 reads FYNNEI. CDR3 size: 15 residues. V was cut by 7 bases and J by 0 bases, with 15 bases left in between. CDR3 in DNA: TGTGCCAGCAAGTTGCGGGGAGGGACTAACTATGGCTACACCTTC. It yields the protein CASKLRGGTNYGYTF.

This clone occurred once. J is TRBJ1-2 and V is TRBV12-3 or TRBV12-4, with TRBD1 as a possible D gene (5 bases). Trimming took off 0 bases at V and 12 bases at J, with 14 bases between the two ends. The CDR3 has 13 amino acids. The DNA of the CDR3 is TGTGCCAGCAGTTTAGCGTTAGGGGTGGAAGACACCTTC. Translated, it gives CASSLALGVEDTF.

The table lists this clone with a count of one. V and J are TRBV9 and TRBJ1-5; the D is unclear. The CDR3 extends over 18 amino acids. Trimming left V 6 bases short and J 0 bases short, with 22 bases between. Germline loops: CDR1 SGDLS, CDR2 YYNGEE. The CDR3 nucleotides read TGTGCCAGCATAGCCCAGCTGGTGGATCGGCATAGCAATCAGCCCCAGCATTTT. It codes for CASIAQLVDRHSNQPQHF. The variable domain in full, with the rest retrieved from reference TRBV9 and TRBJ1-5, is DSGVTQTPKHLITATGQRVTLRCSPRSGDLSVYWYQQSLDQGLQFLIQYYNGEERAKGNILERFSAQQFPDLHSELNLSSLELGDSALYFCASIAQLVDRHSNQPQHFGDGTRLSIL.

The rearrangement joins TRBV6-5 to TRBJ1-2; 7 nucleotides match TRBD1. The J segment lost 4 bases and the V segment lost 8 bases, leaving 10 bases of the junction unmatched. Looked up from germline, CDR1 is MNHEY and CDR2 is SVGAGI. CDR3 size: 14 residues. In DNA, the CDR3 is TGTGCCAGCCTGACAGGGTTTCAAGGCTATGGCTACACCTTC. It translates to CASLTGFQGYGYTF.

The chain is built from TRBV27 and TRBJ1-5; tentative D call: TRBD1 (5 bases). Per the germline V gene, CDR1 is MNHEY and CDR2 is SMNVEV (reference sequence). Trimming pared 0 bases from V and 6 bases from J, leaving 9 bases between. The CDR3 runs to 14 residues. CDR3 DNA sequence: TGTGCCAGCAGTTTATCGTGGAGGGGTCAGCCCCAGCATTTT. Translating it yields CASSLSWRGQPQHF.

CDR3 DNA sequence: TGTGCCAGCAGCTTAACGTTATCGGCAGGGCGGGGCTACACCTTC. Protein: CASSLTLSAGRGYTF. The rearrangement uses TRBV7-3 and TRBJ1-2, with D maybe TRBD1 (5 bases). The CDR3 is made up of 15 amino acids. Germline CDR1 is SGHTA and CDR2 is FQGTGA. The V and J ends lost 0 bases and 8 bases respectively, with 16 bases between them.

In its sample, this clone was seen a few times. The CDR3 DNA reads as TGCGCCAGCAGCCAAGAGGGGTTCCGCAGGGTGAACTATGGCTACACCTTC. It yields the protein CASSQEGFRRVNYGYTF. The chain couples TRBV4-1 to TRBJ1-2, with D maybe TRBD1 (5 bases). The CDR3 has 17 amino acids. V was cut by 0 bases and J by 2 bases, with 16 bases left in between. Germline V gene lookup returns CDR1 MGHRA and CDR2 YSYEKL.

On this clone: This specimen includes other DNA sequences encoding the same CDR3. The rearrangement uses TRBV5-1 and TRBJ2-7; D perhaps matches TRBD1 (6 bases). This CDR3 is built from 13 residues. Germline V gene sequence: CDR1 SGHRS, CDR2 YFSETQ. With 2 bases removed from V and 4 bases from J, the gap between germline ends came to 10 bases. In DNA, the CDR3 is TGCGCCAGCAGCTTTCAGGGGTCATACGAGCAGTACTTC. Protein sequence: CASSFQGSYEQYF.

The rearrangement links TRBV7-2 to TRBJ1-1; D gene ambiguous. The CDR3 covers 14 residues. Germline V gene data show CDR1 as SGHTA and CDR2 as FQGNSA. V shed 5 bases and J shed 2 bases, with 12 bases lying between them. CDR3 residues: CASSPEGLNTEAFF. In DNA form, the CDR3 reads TGTGCCAGCAGCCCAGAGGGCCTAAACACTGAAGCTTTCTTT.

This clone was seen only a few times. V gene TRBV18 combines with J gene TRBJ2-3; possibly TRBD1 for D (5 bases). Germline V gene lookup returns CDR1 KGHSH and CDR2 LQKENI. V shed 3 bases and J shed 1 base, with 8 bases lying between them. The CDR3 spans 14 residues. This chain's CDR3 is CASSPIRGTDTQYF. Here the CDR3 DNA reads TGTGCCAGCTCACCGATCAGGGGCACAGATACGCAGTATTTT.

Here the CDR3 reads CSVEEQGYEQFF. CDR3 nucleotide sequence: TGCAGCGTTGAAGAACAGGGATATGAGCAGTTCTTC. V and J are TRBV29-1 and TRBJ2-1; the D gene is possibly TRBD1 (6 bases). The length of the CDR3 is 12 residues. CDR1 is SQVTM, CDR2 ANQGSEA, per germline. V was cut by 0 bases and J by 8 bases, with 8 bases left in between.

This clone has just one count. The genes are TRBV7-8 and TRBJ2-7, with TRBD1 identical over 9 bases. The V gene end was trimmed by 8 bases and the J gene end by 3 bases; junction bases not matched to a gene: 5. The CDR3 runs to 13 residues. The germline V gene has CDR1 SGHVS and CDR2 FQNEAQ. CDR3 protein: CASWKGQGYEQYF. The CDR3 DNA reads TGTGCCAGCTGGAAGGGACAGGGCTACGAGCAGTACTTC.

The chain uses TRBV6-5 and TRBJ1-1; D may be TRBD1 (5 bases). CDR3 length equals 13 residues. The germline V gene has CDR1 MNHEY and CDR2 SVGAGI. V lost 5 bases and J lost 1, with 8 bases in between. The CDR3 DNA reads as TGTGCCAGCAGTCGCGGGACGAACACTGAAGCTTTCTTT. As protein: CASSRGTNTEAFF.

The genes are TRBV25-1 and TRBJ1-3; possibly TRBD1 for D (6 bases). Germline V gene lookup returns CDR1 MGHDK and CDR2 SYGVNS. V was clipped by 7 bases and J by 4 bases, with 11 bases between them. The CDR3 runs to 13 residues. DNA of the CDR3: TGTGCCAGCACTACAGGGCGAGGAAACACCATATATTTT. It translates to CASTTGRGNTIYF. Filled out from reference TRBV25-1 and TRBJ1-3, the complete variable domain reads EADIYQTPRYLVIGTGKKITLECSQTMGHDKMYWYQQDPGMELHLIHYSYGVNSTEKGDLSSESTVSRIRTEHFPLTLESARPSHTSQYLCASTTGRGNTIYFGEGSWLTVV.

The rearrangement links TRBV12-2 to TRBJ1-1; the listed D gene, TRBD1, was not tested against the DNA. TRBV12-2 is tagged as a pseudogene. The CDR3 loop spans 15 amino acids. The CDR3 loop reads CASRLPGTGLAEAFF. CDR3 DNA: TGTGCAAGTCGCTTACCAGGGACAGGGTTAGCTGAAGCTTTCTTT.

The chain's CDR3 is CASTPNRGQGAREQYF. CDR3 bases: TGTGCCAGCACCCCCAACCGGGGACAGGGGGCAAGAGAGCAGTACTTC. The rearrangement links TRBV11-2 to TRBJ2-7; 12 positions match TRBD1. CDR1 is SGHAT and CDR2 is FQNNGV in the germline V gene. With V trimmed by 7 bases and J by 7 bases, 14 bases remained unmatched. The CDR3 extends over 16 amino acids.

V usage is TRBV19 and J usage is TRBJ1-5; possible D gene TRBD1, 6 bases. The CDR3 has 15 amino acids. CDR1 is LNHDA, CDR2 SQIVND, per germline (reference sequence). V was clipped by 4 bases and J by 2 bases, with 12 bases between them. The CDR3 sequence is CASSTRGGGNQPQHF. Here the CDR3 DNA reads TGTGCCAGTAGTACCCGGGGGGGCGGCAATCAGCCCCAGCATTTT.

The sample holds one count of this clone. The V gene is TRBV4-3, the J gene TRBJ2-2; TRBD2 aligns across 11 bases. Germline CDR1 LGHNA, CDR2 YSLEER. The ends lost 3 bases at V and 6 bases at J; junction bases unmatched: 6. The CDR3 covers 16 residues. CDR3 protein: CASSHIAGGPPGELFF. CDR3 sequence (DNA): TGCGCCAGCAGCCATATAGCGGGGGGGCCCCCCGGGGAGCTGTTTTTT.

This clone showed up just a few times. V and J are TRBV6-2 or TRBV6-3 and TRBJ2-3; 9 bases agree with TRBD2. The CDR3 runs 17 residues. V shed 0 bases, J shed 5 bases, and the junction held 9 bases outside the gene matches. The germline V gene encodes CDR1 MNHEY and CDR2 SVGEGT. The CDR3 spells CASSYSSAGGPVDTQYF. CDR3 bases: TGTGCCAGCAGTTACTCGAGTGCGGGGGGGCCGGTAGATACGCAGTATTTT.

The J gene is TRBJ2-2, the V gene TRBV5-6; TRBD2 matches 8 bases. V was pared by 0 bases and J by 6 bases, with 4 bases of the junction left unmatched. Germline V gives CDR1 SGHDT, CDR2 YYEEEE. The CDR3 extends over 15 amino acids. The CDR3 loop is CASSLAGGGPGELFF. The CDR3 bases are TGTGCCAGCAGCTTGGCCGGGGGGGGCCCCGGGGAGCTGTTTTTT.

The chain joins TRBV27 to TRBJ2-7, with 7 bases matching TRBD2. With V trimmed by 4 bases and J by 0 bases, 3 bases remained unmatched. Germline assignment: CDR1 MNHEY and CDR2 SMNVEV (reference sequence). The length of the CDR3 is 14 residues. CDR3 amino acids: CASSWGGSSYEQYF. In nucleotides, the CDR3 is TGTGCCAGCAGTTGGGGCGGGAGCTCCTACGAGCAGTACTTC.

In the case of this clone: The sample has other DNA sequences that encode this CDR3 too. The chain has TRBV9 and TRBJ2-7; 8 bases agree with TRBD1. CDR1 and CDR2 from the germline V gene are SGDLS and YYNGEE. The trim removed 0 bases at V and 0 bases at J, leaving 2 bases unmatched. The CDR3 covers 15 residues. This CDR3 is CASSVGTGSSYEQYF. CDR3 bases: TGTGCCAGCAGCGTAGGGACAGGGAGCTCCTACGAGCAGTACTTC.

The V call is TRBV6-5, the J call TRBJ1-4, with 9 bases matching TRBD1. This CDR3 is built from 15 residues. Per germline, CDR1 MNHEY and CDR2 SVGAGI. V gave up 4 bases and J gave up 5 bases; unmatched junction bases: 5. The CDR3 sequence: CASSLQGALNEKLFF. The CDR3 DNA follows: TGTGCCAGCAGTTTACAGGGGGCTCTCAATGAAAAACTGTTTTTT.

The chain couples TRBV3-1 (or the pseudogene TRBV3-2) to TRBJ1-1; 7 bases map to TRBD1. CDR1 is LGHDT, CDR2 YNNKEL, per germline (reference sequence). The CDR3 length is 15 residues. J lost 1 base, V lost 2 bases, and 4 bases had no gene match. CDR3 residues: CASSQLGDRNTEAFF. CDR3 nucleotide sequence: TGTGCCAGCAGCCAACTTGGGGACAGGAACACTGAAGCTTTCTTT.